This T cell receptor beta chain is drawn from a study of early T cells in non-severe SARS-CoV-2 infection (dated by TCRdb to about 2021). Some background on the complete study: Because TCR sequencing was done on bulk RNA from unsorted whole blood, the alpha and beta chains could not be paired. The research as a whole found: VDJdb matching was skewed toward anti-spike CD8 responses and likely underestimated virus-specific expansions by missing private and CD4 specificities.

A case-control design nested within a healthcare worker cohort in London, UK, was used, with weekly nasopharyngeal swab PCR tests and blood sampling performed. Healthcare workers were enrolled in the week of the UK lockdown, from 23 to 31 March 2020, and were followed every week for up to roughly 15 weeks. Trimming removed 4 bases from V and 7 bases from J; the gene matches leave 7 bases unexplained. From the cysteine through the phenylalanine, the CDR3 covers 15 amino acids. Here the CDR3 DNA is all that survives: 45 bases in frame from base 1. Taken from the germline V gene (reference sequence), the CDR1 and CDR2 loops are DFQATT and SNEGSKA. Turning to this clonotype: Its antigen is unknown. No much larger clone is present one base from it, and per-base qualities are unavailable.

The library came from 5' RACE. For sequencing, a NextSeq 500 was employed. In the TCR library protocol, unique molecular identifiers were attached to individual cDNA molecules to correct for PCR bias and sequencing error. Both TCR alpha and beta chains were sequenced, and tight co-correlation was observed between alpha and beta sequence abundances in each sample. Under the source paper's analysis protocol: Decombinator V4 was used to perform V gene, J gene and CDR3 annotation of TCR sequences. TCRs were defined as expanded if a significant change between any two time points was detected under a Poisson model with p below 0.0001. TCR abundances were normalised to the total number of TCRs sequenced in each sample and reported as counts per million. TRAV1-2 paired with TRAJ12, TRAJ20 or TRAJ33 defined MAIT TCRs, while TRAV10 paired with TRAJ18 defined iNKT TCRs. VDJdb, accessed 1 November 2021, was searched for CMV, EBV and SARS-CoV-2 annotated TCRs, with TCRs annotated for multiple antigens excluded. The public sequencing data were trimmed at Q25 with fastp and processed into clonotypes with MiXCR by TCRdb, which kept only in-frame beta chains. One record per CDR3 amino acid sequence lists the most common genes and DNA. These V and J calls rely on TCRdb rather than the paper's analysis. For this sample the table gives 99,000 or so distinct CDR3 sequences, of which roughly 15% were detected only once. The ten largest clones add up to around 1.3% of the sample.

The TCR was taken from an adult who was a healthcare worker with PCR-confirmed SARS-CoV-2 infection or an uninfected control (not recorded which). The sequencing input was whole blood. In this chain, TRBV20-1 is recombined with TRBJ1-6; the central 10 bases match TRBD1. The CDR3 here reads CSAIPGTGVNSPLHF. The nucleotides are TGCAGTGCTATTCCCGGGACAGGGGTAAATTCACCCCTCCACTTT.